This T cell receptor (beta chain) is drawn from a study of T-cell memory formation after mild COVID-19. Study results and limitations: Among CD4+ contracting clones, most were CM and EM, and CD8+ ones EMRA.

5'RACE with constant-segment primers yielded barcoded, UMI-tagged TCR alpha and TCR beta cDNA libraries. TCRdb analysed the 5' RACE reads with MiXCR anew, one entry per CDR3 protein. Seen here are some 190,000 distinct CDR3 sequences, about a sixth observed once, and the top ten hold roughly 2.4%. The CDR3 totals 13 residues. The V gene's germline CDR1 is DFQATT and CDR2 SNEGSKA (reference sequence). V was cut by 6 bases and J by 1 base, with 12 bases left in between. Of note for this clonotype: Its antigen is unknown.

The receptor was isolated from an adult woman who had mild COVID-19 (a few samples of this study predate the infection). Cell type and time point are not known. The genes are TRBV20-1 and TRBJ1-1; D unclear. The sequencing input was PBMCs or a T cell subset sorted from them (not recorded which). This CDR3 is CSAPGPENTEAFF. The CDR3 DNA follows: TGCAGTGCCCCCGGGCCAGAGAACACTGAAGCTTTCTTT.